These 22 T cell receptor beta chains were sequenced from one sample in a study of T cell repertoires in cytomegalovirus infection. TCRdb itself ran the reads through MiXCR, one entry per CDR3 protein. This table holds roughly 300,000 distinct CDR3 sequences, over 7.5% found once. The sequenced sample was PBMCs. Source of these receptors: a human donor in good health (CMV status not recorded). Some clones in this sample may be carry-over from other donors' samples.

This clonotype was detected a few times. The chain couples TRBV6-2 or TRBV6-3 to TRBJ1-5; D ambiguous. This CDR3 contains 13 residues. V was cut by 2 bases and J by 1 base, with 3 bases left in between. The V gene's germline CDR1 is MNHEY and CDR2 SVGEGT. The CDR3, as DNA: TGTGCCAGCAGTTACGGCAGCAATCAGCCCCAGCATTTT. Protein sequence: CASSYGSNQPQHF.

For this clonotype: A read error is possible here, since a much larger clone lies one base away. V usage is TRBV4-3 and J usage is TRBJ2-1; TRBD2 might be the D (6 bases). Germline CDR1 and CDR2: LGHNA and YSLEER. The CDR3 runs to 11 residues. The DNA of the CDR3 is TGCACCAGCAGCCGGGCGGGACTGTACTACTTC. The encoded protein is CTSSRAGLYYF.

The V call is TRBV7-2, the J call TRBJ2-2; the match to TRBD2 covers 8 bases. With V trimmed by 11 bases and J by 4 bases, 12 bases remained unmatched. Germline V gene data show CDR1 as SGHTA and CDR2 as FQGNSA. The CDR3 spans 15 residues. CDR3 sequence (DNA): TGTGCCTGCCGGGCCAGCGGGAGAATCACCGGGGAGCTGTTTTTT. This gives the protein CACRASGRITGELFF.

The table lists this clonotype with many counts. The rearrangement joins TRBV7-2 to TRBJ2-1, with 7 bases lining up with TRBD2. The CDR3 runs to 14 residues. Per germline, CDR1 SGHTA and CDR2 FQGNSA. V was pared by 8 bases and J by 4 bases, with 8 bases of the junction left unmatched. The CDR3 spells CASAPGLTYNEQFF. DNA of the CDR3: TGTGCCAGCGCTCCGGGACTAACTTACAATGAGCAGTTCTTC.

This clonotype was detected a few times. The chain uses TRBV2 and TRBJ2-2, with D unclear. CDR1 is SNHLY, CDR2 FYNNEI, per germline. The germline V and J ends were trimmed by 9 bases and 3 bases, with 14 bases remaining between them. The length of the CDR3 is 14 residues. The CDR3, as DNA: TGTGCCAGTATTTTGTTACTCCACACCGGGGAGCTGTTTTTT. Protein: CASILLLHTGELFF.

This clonotype was found many times. The gene calls are TRBV7-6 and TRBJ2-7, with D perhaps matching TRBD1 or TRBD2 (5 bases each). Germline V CDR1 and CDR2: SGHVS, FNYEAQ. The CDR3 sequence is 14 residues long. Trimming stripped 1 base from V and 3 bases from J, with 10 bases between. Written as DNA, the CDR3 is TGTGCCAGCAGCTTAGGGGGACGGTACTACGAGCAGTACTTC. Encoded protein: CASSLGGRYYEQYF.

The V call is TRBV7-2, the J call TRBJ2-3; 7 bases are shared with TRBD2. Germline-derived CDR1 and CDR2 are SGHTA and FQGNSA. V shed 0 bases and J 4 bases; nucleotides not matched to a gene: 4. The CDR3 is 15 amino acids. The CDR3 loop is CASSLALGGADTQYF. As DNA, the CDR3 is TGTGCCAGCAGCTTAGCGCTGGGGGGGGCAGATACGCAGTATTTT.

This clonotype was counted only a few times. The V call is TRBV5-1, the J call TRBJ1-6, with D possibly TRBD1 on 6 matching bases. The germline gives CDR1 SGHRS, CDR2 YFSETQ. The V and J ends lost 0 bases and 6 bases respectively, with 13 bases between them. There are 16 residues in the CDR3. The CDR3, as DNA: TGCGCCAGCAGCTTGGAGGTGATGGGGGCTAATTCACCCCTCCACTTT. Amino acids: CASSLEVMGANSPLHF.

This clonotype was counted many times. The chain joins TRBV12-3 or TRBV12-4 to TRBJ2-1; 9 nucleotides align to TRBD2. V was pared by 4 bases and J by 6 bases, with 10 bases of the junction left unmatched. The CDR3 has 16 residues. The CDR3 reads CASSSSGTSRVNEQFF. CDR3 bases: TGTGCCAGCAGTTCTTCCGGGACTAGCCGGGTCAATGAGCAGTTCTTC.

V usage is TRBV7-9 and J usage is TRBJ2-1; D might be TRBD2 (6 bases). CDR1 is SEHNR, CDR2 FQNEAQ, per germline (reference sequence). The CDR3 extends over 13 amino acids. The V end was cut by 5 bases, the J end by 7 bases, with 12 bases between. CDR3 protein: CASSRGLQNEQFF. DNA of the CDR3: TGTGCCAGCAGCCGCGGACTACAGAATGAGCAGTTCTTC.

Many counts were recorded for this clonotype. The chain uses TRBV13 and TRBJ2-1; weak D call: TRBD2 (5 bases). The CDR3 totals 11 residues. V lost 2 bases and J lost 10, with 6 bases in between. Germline V gene lookup returns CDR1 PRHDT and CDR2 FYEKMQ (reference sequence). The CDR3 protein is CASSLREEQFF. The CDR3 nucleotides are TGTGCCAGCAGCTTAAGGGAGGAGCAGTTCTTC. The variable domain in full, completed from reference TRBV13 and TRBJ2-1, reads AAGVIQSPRHLIKEKRETATLKCYPIPRHDTVYWYQQGPGQDPQFLISFYEKMQSDKGSIPDRFSAQQFSDYHSELNMSSLELGDSALYFCASSLREEQFFGPGTRLTVL.

This clonotype was counted between two and nine times. The chain links TRBV25-1 to TRBJ1-5; TRBD1 is a possible D gene (6 bases). Deletions cut 5 bases from V and 3 bases from J, with 20 bases between. This CDR3 region has 17 residues. Germline V gives CDR1 MGHDK, CDR2 SYGVNS. In DNA, the CDR3 is TGTGCCAGCAGTCAAGGGTCAGGGGTTGGCCCCAATCAGCCCCAGCATTTT. This codes for CASSQGSGVGPNQPQHF.

The genes are TRBV9 and TRBJ2-1; 8 nucleotides line up with TRBD2. The ends lost 0 bases at V and 7 bases at J; junction bases unmatched: 9. This CDR3 contains 16 residues. In germline, CDR1 is SGDLS, CDR2 YYNGEE. The CDR3 loop is CASSVEVGGLVNEQFF. CDR3 nucleotides: TGTGCCAGCAGCGTAGAAGTAGGGGGACTAGTGAATGAGCAGTTCTTC.

The table lists this clonotype with many counts. The V and J genes are TRBV7-6 and TRBJ2-3, with D hard to call. This CDR3 is 12 amino acids long. The germline V and J ends were trimmed by 5 bases and 6 bases, with 9 bases remaining between them. CDR1 and CDR2 from the germline V gene are SGHVS and FNYEAQ. The CDR3 loop reads CASSPQEDTQYF. The DNA for the CDR3 is TGTGCCAGCAGCCCCCAGGAGGATACGCAGTATTTT. The full variable domain, its missing parts supplied by reference TRBV7-6 and TRBJ2-3, is GAGVSQSPRYKVTKRGQDVALRCDPISGHVSLYWYRQALGQGPEFLTYFNYEAQQDKSGLPNDRFSAERPEGSISTLTIQRTEQRDSAMYRCASSPQEDTQYFGPGTRLTVL.

The table lists this clonotype with a few counts. This sequence joins TRBV15 and TRBJ1-6, with a weak D call TRBD1 (5 bases). Germline CDR1 reads LNHNV; CDR2 reads YYDKDF (reference sequence). CDR3 length equals 12 residues. The V and J ends lost 5 bases and 7 bases respectively, with 6 bases between them. CDR3 loop: CATSSGNSPLHF. The CDR3, as DNA: TGTGCCACCAGCTCAGGGAATTCACCCCTCCACTTT.

This clonotype was seen at least ten times. The chain combines TRBV7-3 with TRBJ2-3, with D possibly matching TRBD2 (6 bases). The V and J ends lost 10 bases and 5 bases respectively, with 16 bases between them. Germline V gene sequence: CDR1 SGHTA, CDR2 FQGTGA. CDR3 size: 13 residues. The CDR3 coding sequence is TGTGCCACCGCGGAGGGTGTGGGAGATACGCAGTATTTT. Its translation is CATAEGVGDTQYF.

This clonotype was seen ten or more times. The CDR3 sequence: CASSPYPGASSYNEQFF. In nucleotides, the CDR3 is TGTGCCAGCAGCCCCTATCCTGGCGCGAGCTCCTACAATGAGCAGTTCTTC. The rearrangement links TRBV7-2 to TRBJ2-1; D unclear. The CDR3 loop spans 17 amino acids. CDR1 is SGHTA and CDR2 is FQGNSA in the germline V gene. V shed 5 bases and J shed 0 bases, with 17 bases lying between them.

This clonotype was seen ten or more times. The chain is built from TRBV7-6 and TRBJ1-4; D gene uncertain. V was clipped by 1 base and J by 11 bases, with 14 bases between them. CDR3 length equals 14 residues. Germline V gene lookup returns CDR1 SGHVS and CDR2 FNYEAQ. Written as DNA, the CDR3 is TGTGCCAGCAGCTTAGATGGGTCTCCTACCAAACTGTTTTTT. This sequence encodes CASSLDGSPTKLFF.

There are a few counts of this clonotype. The genes are TRBV7-8 and TRBJ1-2; D not resolved. V was pared by 0 bases and J by 2 bases, with 10 bases between. The CDR3 runs to 15 residues. Germline lookup yields CDR1 SGHVS and CDR2 FQNEAQ. The CDR3 loop reads CASSLASGLNYGYTF. In DNA, the CDR3 is TGTGCCAGCAGCTTAGCGTCCGGATTGAACTATGGCTACACCTTC.

The table lists this clonotype with many counts. The rearrangement joins TRBV7-2 to TRBJ2-3; 7 bases fit TRBD1. Germline assignment: CDR1 SGHTA and CDR2 FQGNSA. Trimming at V came to 1 base and at J to 3 bases, leaving 4 bases not matched to a gene. The CDR3 loop spans 15 amino acids. The CDR3 is CASSLEGAITDTQYF. The CDR3 bases are TGTGCCAGCAGCTTAGAGGGGGCGATAACAGATACGCAGTATTTT.

This clonotype showed up many times. The chain carries TRBV20-1 and TRBJ1-1, with 10 bases lining up with TRBD1. V lost 6 bases, J lost 1 base, and 8 bases stayed unmatched. Germline V CDR1 and CDR2: DFQATT, SNEGSKA (reference sequence). CDR3 length equals 15 residues. CDR3 region: CSAQDRGRGNTEAFF. As DNA, the CDR3 is TGCAGTGCCCAAGACAGGGGGCGAGGGAACACTGAAGCTTTCTTT.

This clonotype has a handful of counts. This chain links TRBV5-4 with TRBJ1-2, with D perhaps TRBD1 (5 bases). The germline V and J ends were trimmed by 2 bases and 3 bases, with 11 bases remaining between them. Per the germline V gene, CDR1 is SGHNT and CDR2 is YYREEE (reference sequence). This CDR3 contains 14 residues. This chain's CDR3 is CASSFYGRDYGYTF. In DNA, the CDR3 is TGTGCCAGCAGCTTCTATGGCAGGGACTATGGCTACACCTTC.